These 18 T cell receptor beta chains share one sample of origin, sequenced in a study of T cell clonality in common variable immunodeficiency. Study-level results: Common variable immunodeficiency TCR beta sequences reportedly had fewer deletions and N-nucleotide insertions.

Produced via immunoSEQ multiplex PCR; TCRdb's table is partial and in-frame only. The sample contains fewer than 20,000 clones, none of them singletons. No cognate antigen is known for these TCRs. The specimen was peripheral blood mononuclear cells. Source of these receptors: a human donor with common variable immunodeficiency.

This clone was seen at least ten times. Read coverage stops 3 residues before the CDR3 terminus; the germline J gene supplies the remainder. This chain connects TRBV4-2 to TRBJ2-3; 14 bases map to TRBD2. V was pared by 4 bases and J by 6 bases, with 9 bases of the junction left unmatched. The CDR3 contains 17 residues. The germline V gene has CDR1 LGHNA and CDR2 YNFKEQ. CDR3 DNA (partial): TGTGCCAGCAGCCCCCAACGGACTAGCGGGGGGTCGGATACG. Its protein is CASSPQRTSGGSDT. The CDR3, in full, reads CASSPQRTSGGSDTQYF.

Notes on this clone: The read halts 3 residues ahead of the CDR3 end, with the missing end drawn from the germline J gene. The rearrangement joins TRBV19 to TRBJ1-4; D is uncertain. The V gene lost 4 bases and the J gene lost 3 bases, with 9 bases spanning the gap. This CDR3 contains 14 residues. Germline V CDR1 and CDR2: LNHDA, SQIVND (reference sequence). The CDR3 protein is CASSRAGANEKLFF. CDR3 DNA (partial): TGTGCCAGTAGTAGGGCCGGAGCTAATGAAAAA.

In its sample, this clone was seen a few times. The DNA ends 3 residues before the CDR3 does, and the rest of the CDR3 is filled in from the germline J gene. The V and J genes are TRBV19 and TRBJ2-5, with D tentatively TRBD1 or TRBD2 (7 bases each). CDR3 length: 14 residues. Trimming took 5 bases from V and 4 from J, leaving 14 bases between them. CDR1 is LNHDA, CDR2 SQIVND, per germline (reference sequence). The CDR3 here is CASSQGGGPETQYF. The sequenced CDR3 bases are TGTGCCAGTAGTCAGGGGGGAGGGCCAGAGACC. The whole variable domain, filled in from reference TRBV19 and TRBJ2-5, reads DGGITQSPKYLFRKEGQNVTLSCEQNLNHDAMYWYRQDPGQGLRLIYYSQIVNDFQKGDIAEGYSVSREKKESFPLTVTSAQKNPTAFYLCASSQGGGPETQYFGPGTRLLVL.

A note on this clone: The DNA ends 3 residues before the CDR3 does, and the rest of the CDR3 is filled in from the germline J gene. The J gene is TRBJ1-2, the V gene TRBV2, with a weak D call TRBD1 (6 bases). Germline assignment: CDR1 SNHLY and CDR2 FYNNEI. Deletions cut 6 bases from V and 3 bases from J, with 11 bases between. This CDR3 has 13 amino acids. The sequenced part of the CDR3 DNA is TGTGCCAGCAGCCGGGACAACGACTATGGC. Protein product: CASSRDNDYG. In full, the CDR3 is CASSRDNDYGYTF.

In regard to this clone: The observed sequence ends 3 residues before the CDR3 terminus, with the missing tail filled in from the germline J gene. V usage is TRBV7-2 and J usage is TRBJ2-1, with 9 nucleotides matching TRBD1. The CDR3 sequence is 15 residues long. Germline values: CDR1 SGHTA, CDR2 FQGNSA. The trim removed 4 bases at V and 1 base at J, leaving 2 bases unmatched. The DNA read from the CDR3 is TGTGCCAGCAGCTCGGACAGGGGTTCCTACAATGAG. Translation gives CASSSDRGSYNE. The full CDR3 protein is CASSSDRGSYNEQFF.

This clone was counted ten times or more. With the read ending 3 residues before the CDR3 end, the germline J gene is used to fill in that end. The chain carries TRBV19 and TRBJ2-6; weak D call: TRBD1 (6 bases). CDR1 is LNHDA and CDR2 is SQIVND in the germline V gene (reference sequence). The germline V and J ends were trimmed by 6 bases and 1 base, with 10 bases remaining between them. There are 15 residues in the CDR3. The DNA read from the CDR3 is TGTGCCAGTAGCCCTCAGGGGTCTGGGGCCAACGTC. This gives the protein CASSPQGSGANV. Given in full, the CDR3 is CASSPQGSGANVLTF.

Many counts were recorded for this clone. The CDR3 is cut off 3 residues early in the read; its end comes from the germline J gene. This chain connects TRBV18 to TRBJ2-7; TRBD2 matches 8 bases. This CDR3 region has 17 residues. With 1 base clipped from V and 5 bases from J, the junction kept 13 bases outside the gene matches. Germline assignment: CDR1 KGHSH and CDR2 LQKENI. CDR3 amino acids: CASSPQSLAGSTHEQYF. Incomplete CDR3 DNA: TGTGCCAGCTCACCACAGTCTCTAGCGGGTAGTACCCACGAG.

This clone was recorded many times. The CDR3 extends 3 residues past the end of the read, so its final part is completed from the germline J gene. This sequence joins TRBV18 and TRBJ2-1; 9 bases map to TRBD2. The CDR3 contains 17 residues. V was pared by 3 bases and J by 6 bases, with 12 bases of the junction left unmatched. Germline V lookup: CDR1 KGHSH, CDR2 LQKENI. CDR3 DNA (partial): TGTGCCAGCTCACCCTATTTAGTAGCGGGAGATACCAATGAG. It specifies CASSPYLVAGDTNE. The whole CDR3 sequence reads CASSPYLVAGDTNEQFF.

This clone came up a few times. An end of the junction differs from the germline gene, which may be a read error. The chain's CDR3 is CASSFSGGARETQYF. The CDR3 bases that were read are TGTGCTAGCAGTTTTAGCGGAGGGGCGCGAGAGACC. This chain uses TRBV7-7 with TRBJ2-5, with a tentative D call TRBD2 (6 bases). From the germline J gene comes the end of the CDR3, since the read stops 3 residues before it. The CDR3 consists of 15 residues. Looked up from germline, CDR1 is SSHAT and CDR2 is FNYEAQ (reference sequence).

This clone occurred many times. The read halts 3 residues ahead of the CDR3 end, with the missing end drawn from the germline J gene. This chain connects TRBV7-3 to TRBJ2-1; D is perhaps TRBD2 (7 bases). V lost 2 bases, J lost 2 bases, and 13 bases lay in between. The CDR3 extends over 16 amino acids. Germline V lookup: CDR1 SGHTA, CDR2 FQGTGA. CDR3 residues: CASSLWGGSAYNEQFF. Incomplete CDR3 DNA: TGTGCCAGCAGCTTATGGGGGGGCTCGGCCTACAATGAG.

For this clone: The read ends 3 residues before the CDR3 terminus; that terminus is restored from the germline J gene. This chain joins TRBV20-1 and TRBJ2-5, with D uncertain. Germline V lookup: CDR1 DFQATT, CDR2 SNEGSKA (reference sequence). The CDR3 length is 11 residues. The V gene lost 3 bases and the J gene lost 6 bases, with 8 bases spanning the gap. The DNA read from the CDR3 is TGCAGTGCTAGGGGCCTCAAGACC. It yields the protein CSARGLKT. The entire CDR3 sequence reads CSARGLKTQYF.

A few counts support this clone. CDR3 protein: CASKSGSGTGELFF. CDR3 DNA, as far as it was read: TGTGCCAGCAAGAGCGGGAGTGGGACCGGGGAG. The chain couples TRBV7-2 to TRBJ2-2; 8 bases are shared with TRBD2. The read terminates 3 residues before the CDR3 end, so the remaining end is supplied by the germline J gene. V lost 7 bases and J lost 5; bases outside the gene matches: 6. The V gene's germline CDR1 is SGHTA and CDR2 FQGNSA. CDR3 size: 14 residues.

This clone was seen repeatedly, ten times or more. Read sequence stops 3 residues before the CDR3 end, and the germline J gene provides the missing end. The chain combines TRBV20-1 with TRBJ2-1, with TRBD1 matching 9 bases. V lost 7 bases and J lost 8; bases outside the gene matches: 18. CDR3 length equals 16 residues. Per the germline V gene, CDR1 is DFQATT and CDR2 is SNEGSKA (reference sequence). Here the CDR3 reads CSVVPPPGQGRHEQFF. The sequenced CDR3 bases are TGCAGTGTAGTCCCACCGCCGGGACAGGGACGCCATGAG.

In regard to this clone: The CDR3 end lies 3 residues beyond the end of the read and is filled in from the germline J gene. This rearrangement joins TRBV5-6 to TRBJ1-1, with 10 nucleotides matching TRBD1. CDR3 length: 14 amino acids. Trimming cost V 0 bases and J 4 bases; bases outside gene matches: 0. The germline gives CDR1 SGHDT, CDR2 YYEEEE. The CDR3 protein is CASSLGTGGTEAFF. The part of the CDR3 DNA that was read is TGTGCCAGCAGCTTGGGGACAGGGGGCACTGAA.

This clone was found a few times. The missing CDR3 end, 3 residues past where the read stops, is filled in from the germline J gene. The chain uses TRBV7-2 and TRBJ2-7; D unresolved. The CDR3 covers 11 residues. The germline CDR1 and CDR2 sequences are SGHTA and FQGNSA. Trimming removed 4 bases from V and 3 bases from J, with 4 bases in between. CDR3 DNA (partial): TGTGCCAGCAGCTCCCACTACGAG. Protein sequence: CASSSHYE. The CDR3 reads in full as CASSSHYEQYF.

Only a few counts were recorded for this clone. The read gets to within 3 residues of the CDR3 end, and the germline J gene fills in the rest. The chain recombines TRBV19 with TRBJ1-1; weak D call: TRBD1 (6 bases). Germline assignment: CDR1 LNHDA and CDR2 SQIVND (reference sequence). The CDR3 spans 14 residues. The DNA read from the CDR3 is TGTGCCAGTAGTATACTTCAGGGGACCCCCGAA. This sequence encodes CASSILQGTPE. The CDR3 in full is CASSILQGTPEAFF.

Only a few counts were recorded for this clone. The CDR3 end falls 3 residues outside the read, so it is completed with the germline J gene. This chain links TRBV19 with TRBJ1-2; D is undetermined. V was cut by 0 bases and J by 5 bases, with 13 bases left in between. CDR1 and CDR2 from the germline V gene are LNHDA and SQIVND (reference sequence). The CDR3 length is 15 residues. CDR3 amino acids: CASSIESWQRYGYTF. The sequenced CDR3 bases are TGTGCCAGTAGTATAGAGTCCTGGCAGAGGTATGGC.

This clone was picked up many times. The read stops 3 residues short of the end of the CDR3; the missing end is completed from the germline J gene. The chain links TRBV7-2 to TRBJ2-1, with 13 positions matching TRBD2. The germline CDR1 and CDR2 sequences are SGHTA and FQGNSA. With V trimmed by 2 bases and J by 8 bases, 3 bases remained unmatched. There are 15 residues in the CDR3. The CDR3 loop is CASSLTSGRGDEQFF. CDR3 DNA, as far as it was read: TGTGCCAGCAGCTTAACTAGCGGGAGGGGGGATGAG.